These T cell receptor beta chains were read from a single sample in a study of PD-1 blockade in classical Hodgkin lymphoma. Libraries were prepared by immunoSEQ multiplex PCR; TCRdb keeps only in-frame clonotypes and omits some of them. The repertoire consists of 80,000 to 95,000 clones, with about 83% occurring once and the leading ten covering over 15%. The material was peripheral blood mononuclear cells (PBMCs), obtained before the fourth cycle of nivolumab. The receptors were gathered from a human donor with classical Hodgkin lymphoma. Each CDR3 is given with its conserved first and last residue. D genes are given only for firm matches. Size is omitted from some rows. Given values are once, few, many or a class for expanded clones.

D	V	size	J	CDR3	DNA
TRBD2	TRBV11-2	NA	TRBJ2-7	CASSLGLAKTYEQYF	TGTGCCAGCAGCCTGGGACTAGCAAAGACCTACGAGCAGTACTTC
NA	TRBV2	NA	TRBJ1-3	CASSLLTGRAGNTIYF	TGTGCCAGCAGCCTCCTTACAGGGAGAGCAGGAAACACCATATATTTT
NA	TRBV6-1	NA	TRBJ1-6	CASSEFLTRRSNSPLHF	TGTGCCAGCAGTGAATTCCTCACCCGGAGGTCCAATTCACCCCTCCACTTT
NA	TRBV10-3	NA	TRBJ1-3	CAISELGNTIYF	TGTGCCATCAGTGAGTTGGGAAACACCATATATTTT
TRBD1	TRBV29-1	NA	TRBJ1-2	CSAPGQGAHGYTF	TGCAGCGCCCCCGGACAGGGTGCCCATGGCTACACCTTC
NA	TRBV30	NA	TRBJ2-3	CAWSGGVGTDTQYF	TGTGCCTGGAGCGGTGGTGTAGGGACAGATACGCAGTATTTT
NA	TRBV10-3	NA	TRBJ1-1	CAISEFRGQAFF	TGTGCCATCAGTGAATTCCGGGGGCAAGCTTTCTTT
NA	TRBV28	NA	TRBJ2-3	CASSLWDSSTDTQYF	TGTGCCAGCAGTTTATGGGACAGTTCCACAGATACGCAGTATTTT
TRBD2	TRBV18	NA	TRBJ2-7	CASSPRTSGTDSYEQYF	TGTGCCAGCTCACCGCGGACTAGCGGCACCGACTCCTACGAGCAGTACTTC
TRBD2	TRBV28	once	TRBJ2-1	CASSLAGVGYNEQFF	TGTGCCAGCAGTTTGGCGGGGGTAGGCTACAATGAGCAGTTCTTC
TRBD2	TRBV7-3	NA	TRBJ2-1	CASSLRWGLAGGDNEQFF	TGTGCCAGCAGCTTACGTTGGGGACTAGCGGGAGGGGATAATGAGCAGTTCTTC
TRBD2	TRBV4-1	NA	TRBJ2-7	CASSQDRGGAAGLDEQYF	TGCGCCAGCAGCCAAGATCGGGGGGGGGCTGCAGGTCTCGACGAGCAGTACTTC
TRBD1	TRBV19	NA	TRBJ1-4	CASSSETGVEKLFF	TGTGCCAGTAGTTCTGAAACAGGGGTTGAAAAACTGTTTTTT
NA	TRBV6-6	NA	TRBJ1-1	CASNLDGVLNTEAFF	TGTGCCAGCAATCTTGACGGGGTACTGAACACTGAAGCTTTCTTT
NA	TRBV10-3	NA	TRBJ2-1	CATTGTSYNEQFF	TGTGCCACAACTGGAACCTCCTACAATGAGCAGTTCTTC
TRBD2	TRBV29-1	once	TRBJ2-4	CSVEDGGDIQYF	TGCAGCGTTGAAGATGGGGGGGACATTCAGTACTTC
NA	TRBV19	NA	TRBJ1-4	CASKTGFSNEKLFF	TGTGCCAGTAAAACAGGGTTCTCTAATGAAAAACTGTTTTTT
NA	TRBV5-6	NA	TRBJ2-7	CASSLVLGEQYF	TGTGCCAGCAGCTTGGTTTTAGGCGAGCAGTACTTC
NA	TRBV27	NA	TRBJ1-1	CASKGVLNEAFF	TGTGCCAGCAAGGGGGTTTTGAACGAAGCTTTCTTT
TRBD2	TRBV29-1	NA	TRBJ2-1	CSVPGLAGSSYNEQFF	TGCAGCGTCCCCGGACTAGCGGGTAGCTCCTACAATGAGCAGTTCTTC
NA	TRBV6-5	NA	TRBJ1-4	CASSYSHGARNEKLFF	TGTGCCAGCAGTTACTCTCACGGGGCTAGGAATGAAAAACTGTTTTTT
NA	TRBV4-2	few	TRBJ2-1	CASSQAGPAYNEQFF	TGTGCCAGCAGCCAAGCGGGCCCTGCCTACAATGAGCAGTTCTTC
NA	TRBV7-9	NA	TRBJ1-1	CASSLVGFSRVNTEAFF	TGTGCCAGCAGCTTAGTAGGATTTTCGCGGGTGAACACTGAAGCTTTCTTT
NA	TRBV20-1	NA	TRBJ2-7	CSARLVGEQYF	TGCAGTGCTAGATTAGTTGGCGAGCAGTACTTC
NA	TRBV10-1	NA	TRBJ2-7	CASSDVGRDEQYF	TGCGCCAGCAGTGATGTTGGAAGGGACGAGCAGTACTTC
TRBD2	TRBV29-1	NA	TRBJ2-7	CSASRGRFYEQYF	TGCAGCGCCTCTCGCGGGAGATTTTACGAGCAGTACTTC
NA	TRBV5-1	once	TRBJ2-7	CASSLDYGQYEQYF	TGCGCCAGCAGCCTGGATTACGGCCAGTACGAGCAGTACTTC
NA	TRBV5-4	NA	TRBJ2-4	CASSVELAKNIQYF	TGTGCCAGCAGCGTCGAGTTAGCCAAAAACATTCAGTACTTC
NA	TRBV28	once	TRBJ1-1	CASSLRQEEAFF	TGTGCCAGCAGTTTGCGACAGGAAGAAGCTTTCTTT
NA	TRBV27	NA	TRBJ2-5	CASSPSYQETQYF	TGTGCCAGTTCGCCGTCGTACCAAGAGACCCAGTACTTC
NA	TRBV2	NA	TRBJ2-2	CASRMTSGSTGELFF	TGTGCCAGCAGGATGACGAGCGGAAGCACCGGGGAGCTGTTTTTT
TRBD2	TRBV15	NA	TRBJ2-2	CATSRDPTSAELFF	TGTGCCACCAGCAGAGATCCCACTAGCGCGGAGCTGTTTTTT
TRBD2	TRBV7-9	NA	TRBJ2-1	CASSLGLASYNEQFF	TGTGCCAGCAGCCTGGGACTAGCGAGCTACAATGAGCAGTTCTTC
NA	TRBV7-2	NA	TRBJ2-2	CASSLADSRTGELFF	TGTGCCAGCAGCTTAGCGGACAGCCGGACCGGGGAGCTGTTTTTT
NA	TRBV6-5	NA	TRBJ2-7	CASSYSGGSYEQYF	TGTGCCAGCAGTTACTCAGGGGGGTCCTACGAGCAGTACTTC
NA	TRBV2	few	TRBJ2-1	CASSEALPGNEQFF	TGTGCCAGCAGTGAAGCGCTTCCGGGGAATGAGCAGTTCTTC
NA	TRBV28	NA	TRBJ1-2	CASSLHRPGAGYTF	TGTGCCAGCAGTTTACACCGCCCGGGTGCTGGCTACACCTTC
NA	TRBV7-9	NA	TRBJ1-2	CASSLTEGLGYTF	TGTGCCAGCAGCTTAACTGAAGGGTTAGGCTACACCTTC
TRBD2	TRBV9	few	TRBJ2-2	CASNREGRTGELFF	TGTGCCAGCAACCGGGAGGGACGGACCGGGGAGCTGTTTTTT
NA	TRBV7-9	once	TRBJ2-5	CASSWFEGKETQYF	TGTGCCAGCAGCTGGTTTGAGGGGAAAGAGACCCAGTACTTC
TRBD1	TRBV4-1	NA	TRBJ2-3	CASSPRDRSSSDTQYF	TGCGCCAGCAGCCCCCGGGACAGGAGTTCTTCAGATACGCAGTATTTT
TRBD2	TRBV5-4	NA	TRBJ2-3	CASSLAGGREADTQYF	TGTGCCAGCAGCTTGGCTGGCGGGAGGGAAGCAGATACGCAGTATTTT
NA	TRBV28	NA	TRBJ2-6	CASTGYPSGANVLTF	TGTGCCAGTACAGGGTATCCCTCTGGGGCCAACGTCCTGACTTTC
TRBD1	TRBV30	NA	TRBJ1-2	CAWSVRAGGLYGYTF	TGTGCCTGGAGTGTACGGGCAGGGGGCCTCTATGGCTACACCTTC
TRBD2	TRBV10-2	NA	TRBJ2-7	CASSEISGSGYEQYF	TGCGCCAGCAGTGAGATTAGCGGGAGTGGGTACGAGCAGTACTTC
TRBD1	TRBV9	few	TRBJ2-5	CASSATHRGSETQYF	TGTGCCAGCAGCGCCACACACAGGGGGTCCGAGACCCAGTACTTC
TRBD1	TRBV2	NA	TRBJ1-2	CASSEERTGVYGYTF	TGTGCCAGCAGTGAAGAAAGGACAGGTGTCTATGGCTACACCTTC
TRBD2	TRBV19	NA	TRBJ2-5	CASSPRTSGETQYF	TGTGCCAGTAGTCCCAGGACTAGCGGGGAGACCCAGTACTTC
NA	TRBV16	few	TRBJ2-1	CASSQSGPHNEQFF	TGTGCCAGCAGCCAATCTGGTCCCCACAATGAGCAGTTCTTC
NA	TRBV6-6	NA	TRBJ1-2	CASKQQGRSGYTF	TGTGCCAGCAAACAACAGGGACGGAGTGGCTACACCTTC
NA	TRBV6-4	NA	TRBJ2-7	CASSDSGLIYEQYF	TGTGCCAGCAGTGACTCCGGTCTGATTTACGAGCAGTACTTC
TRBD2	TRBV7-8	NA	TRBJ2-1	CASSLVWASGRNEQFF	TGTGCCAGCAGCTTAGTGTGGGCTAGCGGGAGAAATGAGCAGTTCTTC
TRBD1	TRBV5-4	NA	TRBJ2-3	CASSLGQGRADTQYF	TGTGCCAGCAGCTTGGGACAGGGCAGGGCAGATACGCAGTATTTT
NA	TRBV5-4	NA	TRBJ2-3	CASSPDFTDTQYF	TGTGCCAGCAGCCCAGACTTCACAGATACGCAGTATTTT
TRBD1	TRBV11-2	NA	TRBJ1-1	CASSLTGGNPNTEAFF	TGTGCCAGCAGCTTGACAGGGGGCAACCCCAACACTGAAGCTTTCTTT
TRBD1	TRBV10-3	NA	TRBJ1-3	CAMTALTGGTGNTIYF	TGTGCCATGACCGCTTTGACAGGGGGCACTGGAAACACCATATATTTT
NA	TRBV10-3	NA	TRBJ1-1	CAITSAPPLSEAFF	TGTGCCATCACCTCGGCCCCACCCCTCTCTGAAGCTTTCTTT
NA	TRBV5-6	NA	TRBJ1-1	CASSEVGRGFTEAFF	TGTGCCAGCAGCGAAGTCGGCAGGGGATTCACTGAAGCTTTCTTT
NA	TRBV11-2	NA	TRBJ2-1	CASSPSGPYNEQFF	TGTGCCAGCAGCCCATCTGGACCCTACAATGAGCAGTTCTTC
NA	TRBV10-3	NA	TRBJ1-4	CAISEFSATNEKLFF	TGTGCCATCAGTGAGTTCAGTGCAACTAATGAAAAACTGTTTTTT